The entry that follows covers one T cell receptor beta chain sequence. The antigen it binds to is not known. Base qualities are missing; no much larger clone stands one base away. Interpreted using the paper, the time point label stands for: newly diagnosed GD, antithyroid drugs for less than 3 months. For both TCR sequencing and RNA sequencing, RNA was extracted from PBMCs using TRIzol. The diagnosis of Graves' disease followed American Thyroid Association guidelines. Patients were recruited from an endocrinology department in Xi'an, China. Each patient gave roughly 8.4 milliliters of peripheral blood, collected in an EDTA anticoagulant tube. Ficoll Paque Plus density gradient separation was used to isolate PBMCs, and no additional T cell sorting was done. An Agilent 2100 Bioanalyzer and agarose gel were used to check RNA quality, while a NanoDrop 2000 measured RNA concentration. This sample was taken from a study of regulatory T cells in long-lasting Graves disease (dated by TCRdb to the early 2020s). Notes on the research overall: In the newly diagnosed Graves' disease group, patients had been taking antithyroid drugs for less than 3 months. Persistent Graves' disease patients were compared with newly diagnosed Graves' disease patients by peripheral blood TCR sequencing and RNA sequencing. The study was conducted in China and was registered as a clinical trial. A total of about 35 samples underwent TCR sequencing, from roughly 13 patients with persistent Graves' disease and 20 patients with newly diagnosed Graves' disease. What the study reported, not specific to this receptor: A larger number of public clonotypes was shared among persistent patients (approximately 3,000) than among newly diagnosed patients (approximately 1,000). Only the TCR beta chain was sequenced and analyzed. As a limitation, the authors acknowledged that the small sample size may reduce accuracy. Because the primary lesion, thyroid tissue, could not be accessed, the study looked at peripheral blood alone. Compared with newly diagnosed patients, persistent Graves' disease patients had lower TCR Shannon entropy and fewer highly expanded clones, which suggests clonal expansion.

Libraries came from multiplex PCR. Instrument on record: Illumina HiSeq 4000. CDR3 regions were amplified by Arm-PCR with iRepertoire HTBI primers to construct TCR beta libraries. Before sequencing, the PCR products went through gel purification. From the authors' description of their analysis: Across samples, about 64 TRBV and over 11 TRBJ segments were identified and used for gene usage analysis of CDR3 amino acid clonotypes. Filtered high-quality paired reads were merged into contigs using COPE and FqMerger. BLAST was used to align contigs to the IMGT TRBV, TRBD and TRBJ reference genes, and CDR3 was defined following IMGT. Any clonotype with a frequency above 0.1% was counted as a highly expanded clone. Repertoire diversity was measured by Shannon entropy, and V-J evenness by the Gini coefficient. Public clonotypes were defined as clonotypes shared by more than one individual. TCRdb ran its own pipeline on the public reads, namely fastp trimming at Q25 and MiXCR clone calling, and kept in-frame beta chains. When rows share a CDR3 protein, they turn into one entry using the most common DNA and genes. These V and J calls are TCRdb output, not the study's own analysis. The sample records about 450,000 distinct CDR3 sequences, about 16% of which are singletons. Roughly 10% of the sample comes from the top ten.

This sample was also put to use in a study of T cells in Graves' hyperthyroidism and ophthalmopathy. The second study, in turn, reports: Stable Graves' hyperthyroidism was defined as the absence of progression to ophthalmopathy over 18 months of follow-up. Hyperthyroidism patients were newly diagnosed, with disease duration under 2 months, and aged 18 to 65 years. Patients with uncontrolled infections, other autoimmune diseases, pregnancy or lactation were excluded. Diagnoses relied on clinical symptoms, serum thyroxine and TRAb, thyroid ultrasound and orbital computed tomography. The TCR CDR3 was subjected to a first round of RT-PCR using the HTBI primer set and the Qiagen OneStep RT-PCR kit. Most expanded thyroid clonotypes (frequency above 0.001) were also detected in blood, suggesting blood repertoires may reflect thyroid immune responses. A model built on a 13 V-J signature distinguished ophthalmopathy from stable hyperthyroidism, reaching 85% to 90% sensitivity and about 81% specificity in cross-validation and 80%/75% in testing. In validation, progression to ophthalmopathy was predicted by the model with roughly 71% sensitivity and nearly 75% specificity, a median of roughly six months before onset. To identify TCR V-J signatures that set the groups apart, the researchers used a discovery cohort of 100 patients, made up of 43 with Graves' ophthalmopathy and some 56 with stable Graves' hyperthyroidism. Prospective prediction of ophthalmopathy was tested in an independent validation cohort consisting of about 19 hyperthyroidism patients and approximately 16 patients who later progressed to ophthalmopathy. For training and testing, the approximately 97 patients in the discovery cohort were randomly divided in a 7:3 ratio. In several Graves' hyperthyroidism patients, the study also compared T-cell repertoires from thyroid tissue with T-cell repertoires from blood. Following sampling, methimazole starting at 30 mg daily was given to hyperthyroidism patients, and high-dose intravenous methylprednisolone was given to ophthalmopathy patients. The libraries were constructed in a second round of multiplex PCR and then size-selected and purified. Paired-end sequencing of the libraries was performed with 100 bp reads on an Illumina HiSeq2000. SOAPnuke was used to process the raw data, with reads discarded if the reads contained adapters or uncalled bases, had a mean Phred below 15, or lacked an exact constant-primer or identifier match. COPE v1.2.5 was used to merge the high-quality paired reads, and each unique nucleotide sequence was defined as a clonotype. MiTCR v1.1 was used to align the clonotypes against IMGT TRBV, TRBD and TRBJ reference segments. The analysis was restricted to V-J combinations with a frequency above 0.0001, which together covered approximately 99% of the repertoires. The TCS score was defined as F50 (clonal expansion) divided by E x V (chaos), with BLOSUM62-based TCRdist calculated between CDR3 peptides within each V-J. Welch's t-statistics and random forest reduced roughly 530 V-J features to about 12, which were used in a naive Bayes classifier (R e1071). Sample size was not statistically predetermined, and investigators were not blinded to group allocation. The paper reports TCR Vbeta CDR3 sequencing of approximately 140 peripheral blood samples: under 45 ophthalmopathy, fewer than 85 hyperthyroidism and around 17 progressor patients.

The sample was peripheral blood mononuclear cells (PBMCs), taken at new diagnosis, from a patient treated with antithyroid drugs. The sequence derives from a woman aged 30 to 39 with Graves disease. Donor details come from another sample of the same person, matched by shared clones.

The DNA is TGTGCCAGCAGCCAAGAGGGGCAAGAGACCCAGTACTTC. It specifies CASSQEGQETQYF. Recombination joined TRBV7-2 with TRBJ2-5; the D region is possibly TRBD1 or TRBD2, each matching across 5 bases. CDR1 and CDR2, looked up from the germline V gene, are SGHTA and FQGNSA. Trimming at the junction amounts to 5 bases on V and 2 bases on J, and the germline ends lie 9 bases apart. The CDR3 has 13 amino acids, counting the end cysteine and phenylalanine. Only CDR3 DNA remains: 39 bases, in frame from the first base.